Described below is a single T cell receptor beta chain sequence and its context. What it recognizes is unknown. This CDR3 is also generated by other DNA sequences in the sample. The data are from a study of cytomegalovirus exposure and HLA in healthy donors. The primer mix had 60 Vbeta and 13 Jbeta primers. TCRdb's table, derived via immunoSEQ multiplex PCR, lists solely in-frame clones and lacks some. Among about 160,000 clones listed, approximately 80% were seen once. Findings and caveats of the study: HLA alleles were associated with 15,000 to 20,000 TCR beta sequences in a later analysis at 0.05 false discovery rate. HLA-A and HLA-B allele assignments for most subjects were reportedly predicted accurately using TCR beta sequences. Across HLA loci, a later analysis found differing TCR association rates, with DRB1 most and HLA-C fewest.

Germline CDR1 SGHAT, CDR2 FQDESV (reference sequence). The CDR3 is 13 residues long. V shed 1 base and J shed 7 bases, with 8 bases lying between them. The gene calls are TRBV11-1 and TRBJ1-5; D gene unclear. The clonotype was recovered from a male donor in good health and CMV-seropositive. The sequenced sample consisted of PBMCs. CDR3: CASSLGTQQPQHF. CDR3 nucleotides: TGTGCCAGCAGCTTAGGGACTCAGCAGCCCCAGCATTTT.